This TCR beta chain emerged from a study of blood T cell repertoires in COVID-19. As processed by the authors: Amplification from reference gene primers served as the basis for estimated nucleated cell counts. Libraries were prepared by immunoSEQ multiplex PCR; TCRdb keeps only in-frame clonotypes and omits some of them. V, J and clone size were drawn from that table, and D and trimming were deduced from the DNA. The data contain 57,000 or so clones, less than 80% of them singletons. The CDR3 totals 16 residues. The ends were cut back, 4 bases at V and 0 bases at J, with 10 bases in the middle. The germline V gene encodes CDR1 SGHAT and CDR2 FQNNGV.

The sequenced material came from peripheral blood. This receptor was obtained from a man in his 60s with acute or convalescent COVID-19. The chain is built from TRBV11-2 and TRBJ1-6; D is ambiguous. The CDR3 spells CASSSSGSSYNSPLHF. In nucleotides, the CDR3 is TGTGCCAGCAGCTCGTCCGGGAGCTCCTATAATTCACCCCTCCACTTT.